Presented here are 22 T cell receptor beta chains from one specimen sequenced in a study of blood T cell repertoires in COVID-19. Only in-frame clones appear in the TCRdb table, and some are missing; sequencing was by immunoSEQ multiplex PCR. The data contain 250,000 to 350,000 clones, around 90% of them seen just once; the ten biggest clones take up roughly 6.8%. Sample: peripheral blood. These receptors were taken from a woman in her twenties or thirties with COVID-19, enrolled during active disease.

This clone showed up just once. In DNA form, the CDR3 reads TGTGCCAGTAGTAGGCCAAATCAGCCCCAGCATTTT. This translates into CASSRPNQPQHF. The V call is TRBV19, the J call TRBJ1-5; D call uncertain. This CDR3 spans 12 amino acids. V dropped 4 bases and J dropped 4 bases, with 5 bases sitting between them. Germline loops: CDR1 LNHDA, CDR2 SQIVND (reference sequence).

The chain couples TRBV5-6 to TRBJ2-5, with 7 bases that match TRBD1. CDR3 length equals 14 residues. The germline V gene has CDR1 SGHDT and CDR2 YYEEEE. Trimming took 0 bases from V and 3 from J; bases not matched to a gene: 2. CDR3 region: CASSLVTGEETQYF. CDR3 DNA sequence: TGTGCCAGCAGCTTGGTAACAGGGGAAGAGACCCAGTACTTC.

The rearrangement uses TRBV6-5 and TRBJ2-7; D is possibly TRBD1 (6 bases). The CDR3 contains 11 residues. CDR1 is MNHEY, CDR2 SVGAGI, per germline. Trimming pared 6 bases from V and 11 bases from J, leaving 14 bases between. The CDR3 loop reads CASSENRAEYF. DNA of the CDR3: TGTGCCAGCAGCGAGAACAGGGCCGAGTACTTC.

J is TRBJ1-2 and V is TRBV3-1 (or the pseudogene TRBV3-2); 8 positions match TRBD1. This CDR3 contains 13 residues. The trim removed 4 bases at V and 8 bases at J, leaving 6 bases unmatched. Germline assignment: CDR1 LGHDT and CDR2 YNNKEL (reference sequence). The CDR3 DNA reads TGTGCCAGCAGCCTCCGGACAGGGTCCGGCTACACCTTC. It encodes CASSLRTGSGYTF.

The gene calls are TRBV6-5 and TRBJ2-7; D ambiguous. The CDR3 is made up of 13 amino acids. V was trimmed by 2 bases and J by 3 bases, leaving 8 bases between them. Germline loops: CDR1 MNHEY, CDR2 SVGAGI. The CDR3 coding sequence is TGTGCCAGCAGTTACGCGTCGAACTACGAGCAGTACTTC. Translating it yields CASSYASNYEQYF.

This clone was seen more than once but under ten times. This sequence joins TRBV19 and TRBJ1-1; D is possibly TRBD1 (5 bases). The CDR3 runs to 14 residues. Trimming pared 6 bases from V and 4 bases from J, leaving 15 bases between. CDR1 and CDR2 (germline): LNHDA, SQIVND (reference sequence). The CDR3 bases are TGTGCCAGTAGATCAGGAGGGGCTGTCACTGAAGCTTTCTTT. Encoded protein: CASRSGGAVTEAFF.

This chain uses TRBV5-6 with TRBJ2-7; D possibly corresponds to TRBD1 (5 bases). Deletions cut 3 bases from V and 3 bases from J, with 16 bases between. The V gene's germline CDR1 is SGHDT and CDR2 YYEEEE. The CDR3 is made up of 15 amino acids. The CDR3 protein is CASSSRGTGFYEQYF. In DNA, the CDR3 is TGTGCCAGCAGCTCTAGGGGAACAGGATTCTACGAGCAGTACTTC.

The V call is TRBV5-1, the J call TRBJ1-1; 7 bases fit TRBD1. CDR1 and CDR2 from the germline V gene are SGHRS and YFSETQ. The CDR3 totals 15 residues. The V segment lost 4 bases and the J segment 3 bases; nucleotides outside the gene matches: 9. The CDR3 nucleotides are TGCGCCAGCAGCCCGGGACAGCCTGTAGACACTGAAGCTTTCTTT. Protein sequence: CASSPGQPVDTEAFF.

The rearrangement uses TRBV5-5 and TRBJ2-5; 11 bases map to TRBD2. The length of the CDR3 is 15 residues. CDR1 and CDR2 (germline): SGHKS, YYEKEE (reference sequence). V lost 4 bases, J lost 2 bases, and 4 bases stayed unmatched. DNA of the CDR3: TGTGCCAGCAGCCCGGGACTAGCGGAACAAGAGACCCAGTACTTC. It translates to CASSPGLAEQETQYF.

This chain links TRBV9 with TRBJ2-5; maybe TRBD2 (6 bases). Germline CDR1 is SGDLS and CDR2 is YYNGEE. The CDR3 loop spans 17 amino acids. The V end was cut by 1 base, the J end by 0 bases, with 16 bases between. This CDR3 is CASSVPRWGGDQETQYF. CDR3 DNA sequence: TGTGCCAGCAGCGTACCTAGGTGGGGCGGGGACCAAGAGACCCAGTACTTC.

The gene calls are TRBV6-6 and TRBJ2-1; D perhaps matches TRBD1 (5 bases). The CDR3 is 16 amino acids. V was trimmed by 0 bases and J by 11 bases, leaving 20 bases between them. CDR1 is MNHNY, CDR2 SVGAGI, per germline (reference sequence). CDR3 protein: CASSYSEQVWARKQFF. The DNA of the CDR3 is TGTGCCAGCAGTTACTCGGAACAGGTTTGGGCACGCAAGCAGTTCTTC.

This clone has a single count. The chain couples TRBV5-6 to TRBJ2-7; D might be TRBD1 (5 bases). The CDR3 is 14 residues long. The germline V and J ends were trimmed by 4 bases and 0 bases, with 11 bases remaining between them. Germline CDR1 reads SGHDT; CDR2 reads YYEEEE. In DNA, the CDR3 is TGTGCCAGCAGCGCGGTGGGGCCCTCCTACGAGCAGTACTTC. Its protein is CASSAVGPSYEQYF.

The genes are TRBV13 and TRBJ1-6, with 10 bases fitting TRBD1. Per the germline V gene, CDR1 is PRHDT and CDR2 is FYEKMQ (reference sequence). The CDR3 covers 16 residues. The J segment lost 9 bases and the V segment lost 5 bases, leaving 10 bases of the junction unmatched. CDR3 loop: CASSPAGQGKGSPLHF. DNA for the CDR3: TGTGCCAGCAGCCCCGCGGGACAGGGGAAGGGTTCACCCCTCCACTTT. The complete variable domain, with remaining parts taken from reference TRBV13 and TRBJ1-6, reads AAGVIQSPRHLIKEKRETATLKCYPIPRHDTVYWYQQGPGQDPQFLISFYEKMQSDKGSIPDRFSAQQFSDYHSELNMSSLELGDSALYFCASSPAGQGKGSPLHFGNGTRLTVT.

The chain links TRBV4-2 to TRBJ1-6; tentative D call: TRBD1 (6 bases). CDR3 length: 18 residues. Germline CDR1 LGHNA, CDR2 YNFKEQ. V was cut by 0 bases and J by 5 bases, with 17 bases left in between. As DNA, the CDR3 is TGTGCCAGCAGCCAAGAGGCTTCCAGACAGGCAAATAATTCACCCCTCCACTTT. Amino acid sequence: CASSQEASRQANNSPLHF.

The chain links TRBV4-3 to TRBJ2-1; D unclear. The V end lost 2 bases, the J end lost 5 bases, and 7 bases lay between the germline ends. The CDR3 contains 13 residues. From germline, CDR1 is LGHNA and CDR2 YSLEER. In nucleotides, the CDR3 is TGCGCCAGCAGCCAACTCCTAAACAATGAGCAGTTCTTC. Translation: CASSQLLNNEQFF.

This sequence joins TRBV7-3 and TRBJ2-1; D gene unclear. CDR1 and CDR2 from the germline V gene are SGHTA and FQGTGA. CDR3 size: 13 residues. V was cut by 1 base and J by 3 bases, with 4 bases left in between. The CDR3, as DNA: TGTGCCAGCAGCTTAAATAGCTACAATGAGCAGTTCTTC. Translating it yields CASSLNSYNEQFF.

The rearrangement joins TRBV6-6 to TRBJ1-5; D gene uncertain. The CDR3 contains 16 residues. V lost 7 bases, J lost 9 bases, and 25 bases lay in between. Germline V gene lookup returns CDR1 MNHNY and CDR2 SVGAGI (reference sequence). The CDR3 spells CASTLIGGRLPLPQHF. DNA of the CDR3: TGTGCCAGCACCCTAATCGGAGGCAGACTCCCGCTGCCCCAGCATTTT.

CDR3 protein: CATSDFGDNQPQHF. DNA of the CDR3: TGTGCCACCAGTGATTTCGGGGACAATCAGCCCCAGCATTTT. This chain links TRBV24-1 with TRBJ1-5; D remains unclear. The CDR3 length is 14 residues. Trimming took off 1 base at V and 3 bases at J, with 6 bases between the two ends. Germline V lookup: CDR1 KGHDR, CDR2 SFDVKD.

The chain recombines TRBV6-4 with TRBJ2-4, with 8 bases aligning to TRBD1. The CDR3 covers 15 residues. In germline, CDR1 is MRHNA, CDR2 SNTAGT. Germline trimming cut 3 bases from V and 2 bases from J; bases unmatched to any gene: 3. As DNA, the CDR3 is TGTGCCAGCAGTGAACAGGGGGACTCCAAAAACATTCAGTACTTC. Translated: CASSEQGDSKNIQYF.

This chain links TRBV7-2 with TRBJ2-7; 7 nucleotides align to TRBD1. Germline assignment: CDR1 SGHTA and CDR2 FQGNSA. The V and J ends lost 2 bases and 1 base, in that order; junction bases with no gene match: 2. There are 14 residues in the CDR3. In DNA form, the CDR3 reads TGTGCCAGCAGCTTACGGACAGGATCCTACGAGCAGTACTTC. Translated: CASSLRTGSYEQYF.

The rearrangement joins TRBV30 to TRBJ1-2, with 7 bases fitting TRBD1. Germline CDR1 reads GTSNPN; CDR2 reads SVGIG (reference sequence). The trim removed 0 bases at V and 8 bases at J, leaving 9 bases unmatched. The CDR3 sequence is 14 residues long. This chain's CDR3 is CAWSVLKGARGYTF. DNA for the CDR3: TGTGCCTGGAGTGTACTCAAGGGGGCTAGAGGCTACACCTTC.

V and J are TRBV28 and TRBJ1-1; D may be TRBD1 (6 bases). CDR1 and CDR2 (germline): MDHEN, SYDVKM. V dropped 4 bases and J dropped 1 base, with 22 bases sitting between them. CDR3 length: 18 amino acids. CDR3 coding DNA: TGTGCCAGCAGTTCTTACTCCCGCCGCCGGACAGCGAACACTGAAGCTTTCTTT. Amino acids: CASSSYSRRRTANTEAFF.